This T cell receptor beta chain was recovered during a study of blood T cell repertoires in COVID-19. Data came from immunoSEQ multiplex PCR; TCRdb stores just in-frame clones and leaves some out. The table shows 100,000 to 150,000 clones, with 55% to 75% occurring only once. The ends were cut back, 5 bases at V and 1 base at J, with 11 bases in the middle. The CDR3 loop spans 14 amino acids. CDR1 is SNHLY, CDR2 FYNNEI, per germline. V usage is TRBV2 and J usage is TRBJ2-5, with D possibly TRBD1 on 5 matching bases. Sequences were obtained from peripheral blood. The origin of this receptor is a woman in her 70s with acute or convalescent COVID-19. In nucleotides, the CDR3 is TGTGCCAGCAGTTCAGGGTTTCGCCAAGAGACCCAGTACTTC. This sequence encodes CASSSGFRQETQYF.